This TCR beta chain was sequenced for a study of read filtering for tumor transcriptome and immune sequencing. Molecular barcoded adaptors covering alpha/delta and beta/gamma chains were used on 400 ng RNA. TCRdb re-derived calls from the reads in MiXCR, one entry per CDR3 protein. The sample shows roughly 130,000 distinct CDR3 sequences, about an eighth of them seen only once. Worth noting for this clonotype: The junction departs from the called germline gene at one end, perhaps through a read error.

CDR3 length: 16 residues. The germline V gene has CDR1 SEHNR and CDR2 FQNEAQ (reference sequence). The sequence derives from a donor at least 40 years old with multiple myeloma. Sequencing was done on a sample of a population of CD138-negative cells sorted from bone marrow. This chain uses TRBV7-9 with TRBJ2-2, with a weak D call TRBD1 (5 bases). CDR3 sequence: CASSLRQGQRTGELFF. DNA of the CDR3: TGTGCTAGCAGCTTACGGCAGGGCCAAAGAACCGGGGAGCTGTTTTTT.